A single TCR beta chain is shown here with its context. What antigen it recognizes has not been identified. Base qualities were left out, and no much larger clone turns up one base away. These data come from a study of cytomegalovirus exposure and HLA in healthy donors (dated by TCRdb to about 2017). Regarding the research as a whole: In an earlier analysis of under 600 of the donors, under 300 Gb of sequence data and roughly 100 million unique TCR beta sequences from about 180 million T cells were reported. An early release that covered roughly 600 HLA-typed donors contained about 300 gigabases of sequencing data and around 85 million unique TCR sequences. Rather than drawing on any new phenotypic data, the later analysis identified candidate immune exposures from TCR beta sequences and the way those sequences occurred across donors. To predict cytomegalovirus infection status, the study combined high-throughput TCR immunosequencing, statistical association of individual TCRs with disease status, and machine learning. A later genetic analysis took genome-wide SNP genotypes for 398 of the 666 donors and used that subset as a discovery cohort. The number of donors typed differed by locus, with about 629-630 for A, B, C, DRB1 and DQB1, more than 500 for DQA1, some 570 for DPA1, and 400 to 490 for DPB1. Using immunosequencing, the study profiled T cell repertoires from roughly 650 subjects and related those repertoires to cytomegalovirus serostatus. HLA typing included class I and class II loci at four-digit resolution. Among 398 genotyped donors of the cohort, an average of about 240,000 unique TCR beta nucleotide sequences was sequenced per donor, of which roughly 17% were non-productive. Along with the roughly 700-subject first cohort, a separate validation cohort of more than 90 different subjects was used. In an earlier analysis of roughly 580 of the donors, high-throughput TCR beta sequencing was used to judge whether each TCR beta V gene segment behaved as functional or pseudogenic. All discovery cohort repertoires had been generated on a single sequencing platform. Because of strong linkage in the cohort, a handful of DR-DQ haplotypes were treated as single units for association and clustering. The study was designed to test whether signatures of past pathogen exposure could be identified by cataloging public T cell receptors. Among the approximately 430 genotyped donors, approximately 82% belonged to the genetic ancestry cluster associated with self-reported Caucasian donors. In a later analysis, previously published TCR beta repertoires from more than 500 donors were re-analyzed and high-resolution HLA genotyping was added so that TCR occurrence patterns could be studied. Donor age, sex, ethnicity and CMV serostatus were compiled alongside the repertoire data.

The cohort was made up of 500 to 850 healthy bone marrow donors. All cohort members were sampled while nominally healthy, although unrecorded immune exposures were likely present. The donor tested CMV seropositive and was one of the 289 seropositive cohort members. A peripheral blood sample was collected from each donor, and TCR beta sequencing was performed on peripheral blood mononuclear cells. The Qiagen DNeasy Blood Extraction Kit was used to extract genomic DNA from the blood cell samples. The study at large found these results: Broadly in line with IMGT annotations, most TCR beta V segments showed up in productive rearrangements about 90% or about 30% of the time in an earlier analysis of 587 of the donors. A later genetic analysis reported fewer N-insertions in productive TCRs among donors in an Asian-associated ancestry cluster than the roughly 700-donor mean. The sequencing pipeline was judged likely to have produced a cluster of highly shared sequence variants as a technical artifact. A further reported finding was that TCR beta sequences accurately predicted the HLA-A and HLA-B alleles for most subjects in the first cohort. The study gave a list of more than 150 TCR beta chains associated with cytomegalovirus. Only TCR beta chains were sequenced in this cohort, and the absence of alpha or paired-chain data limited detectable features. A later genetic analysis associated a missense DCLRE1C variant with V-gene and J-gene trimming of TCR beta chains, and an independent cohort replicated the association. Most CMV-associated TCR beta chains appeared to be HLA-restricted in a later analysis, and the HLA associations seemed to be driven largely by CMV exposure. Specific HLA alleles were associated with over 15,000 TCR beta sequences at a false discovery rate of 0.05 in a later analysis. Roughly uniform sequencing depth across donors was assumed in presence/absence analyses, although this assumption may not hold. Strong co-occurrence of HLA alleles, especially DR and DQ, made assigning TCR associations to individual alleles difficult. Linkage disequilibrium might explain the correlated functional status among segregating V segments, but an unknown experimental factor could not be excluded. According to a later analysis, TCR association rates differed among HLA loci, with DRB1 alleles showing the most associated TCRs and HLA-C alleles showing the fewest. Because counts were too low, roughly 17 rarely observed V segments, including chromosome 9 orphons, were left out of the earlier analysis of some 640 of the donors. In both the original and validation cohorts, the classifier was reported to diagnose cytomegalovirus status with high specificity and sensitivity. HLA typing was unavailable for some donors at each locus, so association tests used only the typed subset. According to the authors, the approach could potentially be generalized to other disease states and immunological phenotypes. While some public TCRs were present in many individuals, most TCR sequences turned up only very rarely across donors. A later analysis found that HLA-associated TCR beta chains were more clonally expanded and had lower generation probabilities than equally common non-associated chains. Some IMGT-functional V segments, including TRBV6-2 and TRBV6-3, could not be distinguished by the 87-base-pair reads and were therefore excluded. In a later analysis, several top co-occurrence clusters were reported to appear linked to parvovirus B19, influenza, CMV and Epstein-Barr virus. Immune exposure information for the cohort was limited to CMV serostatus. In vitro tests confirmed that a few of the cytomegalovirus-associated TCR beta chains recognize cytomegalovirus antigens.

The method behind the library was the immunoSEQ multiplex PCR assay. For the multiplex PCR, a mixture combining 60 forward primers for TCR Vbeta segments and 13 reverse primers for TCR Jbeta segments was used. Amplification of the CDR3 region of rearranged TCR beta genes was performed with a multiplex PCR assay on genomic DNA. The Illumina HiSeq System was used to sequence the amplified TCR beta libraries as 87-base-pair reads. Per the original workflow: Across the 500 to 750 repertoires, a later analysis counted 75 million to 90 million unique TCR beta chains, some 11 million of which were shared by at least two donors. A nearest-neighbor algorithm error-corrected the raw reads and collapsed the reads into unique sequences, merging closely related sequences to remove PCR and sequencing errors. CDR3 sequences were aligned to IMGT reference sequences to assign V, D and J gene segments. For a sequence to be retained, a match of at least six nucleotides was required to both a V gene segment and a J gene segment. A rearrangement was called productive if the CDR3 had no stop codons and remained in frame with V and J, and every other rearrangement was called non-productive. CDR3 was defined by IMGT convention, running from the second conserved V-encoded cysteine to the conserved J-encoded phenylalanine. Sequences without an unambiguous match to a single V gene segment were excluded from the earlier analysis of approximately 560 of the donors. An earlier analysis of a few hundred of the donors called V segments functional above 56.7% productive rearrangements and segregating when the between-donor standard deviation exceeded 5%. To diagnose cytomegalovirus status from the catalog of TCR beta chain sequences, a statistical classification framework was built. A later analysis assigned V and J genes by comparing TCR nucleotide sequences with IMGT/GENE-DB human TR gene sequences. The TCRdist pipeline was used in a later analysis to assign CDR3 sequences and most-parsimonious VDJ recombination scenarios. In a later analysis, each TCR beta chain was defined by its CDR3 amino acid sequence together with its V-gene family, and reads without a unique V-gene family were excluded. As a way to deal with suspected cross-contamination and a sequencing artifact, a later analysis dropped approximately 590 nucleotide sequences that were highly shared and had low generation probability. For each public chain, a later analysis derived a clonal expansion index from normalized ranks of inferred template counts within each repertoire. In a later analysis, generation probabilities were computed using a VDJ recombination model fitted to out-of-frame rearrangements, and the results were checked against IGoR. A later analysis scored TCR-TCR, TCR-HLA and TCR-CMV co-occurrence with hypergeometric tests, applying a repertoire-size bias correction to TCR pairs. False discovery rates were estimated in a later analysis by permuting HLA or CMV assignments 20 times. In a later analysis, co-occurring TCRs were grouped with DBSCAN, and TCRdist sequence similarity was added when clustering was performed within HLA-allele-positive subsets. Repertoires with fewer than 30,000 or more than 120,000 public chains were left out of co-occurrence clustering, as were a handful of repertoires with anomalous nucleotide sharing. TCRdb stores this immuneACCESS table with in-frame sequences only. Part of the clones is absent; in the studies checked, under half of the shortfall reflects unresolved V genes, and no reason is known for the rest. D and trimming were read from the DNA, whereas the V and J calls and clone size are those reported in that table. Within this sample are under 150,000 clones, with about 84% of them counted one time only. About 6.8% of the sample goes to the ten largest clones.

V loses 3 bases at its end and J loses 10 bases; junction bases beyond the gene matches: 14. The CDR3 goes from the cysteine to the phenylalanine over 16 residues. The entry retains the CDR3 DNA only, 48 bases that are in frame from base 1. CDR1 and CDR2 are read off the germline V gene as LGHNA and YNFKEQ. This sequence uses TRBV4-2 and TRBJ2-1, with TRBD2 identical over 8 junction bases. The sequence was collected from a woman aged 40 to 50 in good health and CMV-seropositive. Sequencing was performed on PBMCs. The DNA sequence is TGTGCCAGCAGCCAGACGCCGGGACTAGGACTAGACGAGCAGTTCTTC. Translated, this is CASSQTPGLGLDEQFF.